This TCR beta chain was recovered during a study of T cell responses to AZD1222 COVID-19 vaccine. Broader study findings: Receipt of two AZD1222 doses was followed by a rise in Spike-specific TCR breadth and depth.

As to this clone: Its matching antigen is unknown.

The CDR3 length is 13 residues. V was pared by 0 bases and J by 4 bases, with 6 bases between. Germline CDR1 reads SGHKS; CDR2 reads YYEKEE (reference sequence). Second doses that came at about 4 or about 12 weeks were put together. Assay used: immunoSEQ multiplex PCR; TCRdb lists only in-frame clones, some missing. Of approximately 200,000 clones listed, approximately 95% are singletons. The sequences come from peripheral blood, collected 28 days after the second AZD1222 dose. The J gene is TRBJ2-3, the V gene TRBV5-5; D not certain. The TCR sequence derives from an adult who received the AZD1222 COVID-19 vaccine. CDR3 bases: TGTGCCAGCAGCTTGGGGTGGTCAGATACGCAGTATTTT. Its translation is CASSLGWSDTQYF.